This passage covers 10 T cell receptor beta chains from one sample sequenced in a study of CD8+CD57+ T cells in acquired aplastic anemia. The sequenced patients had an expansion of CD8+CD57+ cells seen by flow cytometry. CDR3 and TCR beta VDJ profiling relied on genomic DNA as the template. Each CDR3 protein gets one entry after TCRdb re-called the reads with MiXCR. Of roughly 250,000 distinct CDR3 sequences detected, 82% appear once; the ten largest clones hold approximately 40%. The sample comprised sorted CD4+, CD8+, or CD8+CD57+ T cells (not recorded which) from PBMCs. The receptors here all came from a human donor with aplastic anemia.

V is TRBV7-6 and J is TRBJ1-6; D unresolved. CDR3 length equals 15 residues. Trimming removed 2 bases at V and 5 bases at J, with 10 bases between. CDR1 and CDR2 from the germline V gene are SGHVS and FNYEAQ. The CDR3 protein is CASSLTDLNNSPLHF. CDR3 sequence (DNA): TGTGCCAGCAGCTTAACGGATCTTAATAATTCACCCCTCCACTTT.

This clonotype has just a few counts. Here the CDR3 reads CASSATITYGYTF. CDR3 in DNA: TGTGCCAGCAGTGCTACGATAACCTATGGCTACACCTTC. The chain links TRBV7-2 to TRBJ1-2; D is undetermined. V dropped 6 bases and J dropped 4 bases, with 12 bases sitting between them. The CDR3 length is 13 residues. Germline CDR1 SGHTA, CDR2 FQGNSA. Based on the CDR3 plus reference TRBV7-2 and TRBJ1-2, the full variable domain is GAGVSQSPSNKVTEKGKDVELRCDPISGHTALYWYRQSLGQGLEFLIYFQGNSAPDKSGLPSDRFSAERTGGSVSTLTIQRTQQEDSAVYLCASSATITYGYTFGSGTRLTVV.

V is TRBV7-9 and J is TRBJ1-1, with no clear D. From germline, CDR1 is SEHNR and CDR2 FQNEAQ (reference sequence). The CDR3 is made up of 15 amino acids. V lost 5 bases and J lost 11, with 24 bases in between. Here the CDR3 reads CASSVAKRANNNAFF. In DNA form, the CDR3 reads TGTGCCAGCAGCGTGGCGAAGCGGGCGAACAACAATGCTTTCTTT.

The chain carries TRBV15 and TRBJ2-1; TRBD2 matches 9 bases. The V gene's germline CDR1 is LNHNV and CDR2 YYDKDF (reference sequence). The J segment lost 7 bases and the V segment lost 4 bases, leaving 14 bases of the junction unmatched. The CDR3 sequence is 17 residues long. The CDR3 protein is CATSKPPGAGGPNEQFF. The CDR3, as DNA: TGTGCCACCAGCAAACCGCCGGGGGCGGGGGGGCCTAATGAGCAGTTCTTC.

In the case of this clonotype: A read error is likely, as this CDR3 ends without the conserved phenylalanine or tryptophan. The limits of the CDR3 on the DNA are not certain, so only TCRdb's listed CDR3 is given. The CDR3 spells CASSLTGTAEAFFEQ. The rearrangement links TRBV19 to TRBJ1-5; whether TRBD1, the table's D call, matches the DNA was not checked. From its first to its last residue, the CDR3 has 15 amino acids. Germline V gives CDR1 LNHDA, CDR2 SQIVND (reference sequence).

Note on this clonotype: The CDR3 carries no conserved terminal phenylalanine or tryptophan, so it likely arises from a read error. The chain joins TRBV6-1 to TRBJ1-1; D ambiguous. The V gene lost 1 base and the J gene lost 1 base, with 4 bases spanning the gap. Germline V gene lookup returns CDR1 MNHNS and CDR2 SASEGT. The CDR3 consists of 13 residues. The DNA of the CDR3 is TGTGCCAGCAGTGAAGAAGGGAACACTGAAGCTTTCTCT. The encoded protein is CASSEEGNTEAFS.

The CDR3 DNA is TGCAGCGTGTTCGACGGAGAAGCTTTCTTT. Protein sequence: CSVFDGEAFF. This chain joins TRBV29-1 and TRBJ1-1, with D unresolved. V was clipped by 6 bases and J by 8 bases, with 10 bases between them. Per the germline V gene, CDR1 is SQVTM and CDR2 is ANQGSEA. The CDR3 is made up of 10 amino acids.

The chain joins TRBV5-1 to TRBJ2-1; 9 bases line up with TRBD1. V shed 4 bases and J 5 bases; nucleotides not matched to a gene: 7. Looked up from germline, CDR1 is SGHRS and CDR2 is YFSETQ. The CDR3 runs to 15 residues. The CDR3 DNA follows: TGCGCCAGCAGCCTGGGAGGGACAGGGAACAATGAGCAGTTCTTC. Translated: CASSLGGTGNNEQFF.

This chain uses TRBV15 with TRBJ2-7, with 7 bases that match TRBD1. V dropped 1 base and J dropped 3; count of bases not matched to a gene: 3. Germline-derived CDR1 and CDR2 are LNHNV and YYDKDF (reference sequence). The CDR3 length is 14 residues. The CDR3: CATSRGTGLYEQYF. CDR3 DNA sequence: TGTGCCACCAGCAGAGGGACAGGACTCTACGAGCAGTACTTC.

V and J are TRBV5-1 and TRBJ2-1; D ambiguous. Germline loops: CDR1 SGHRS, CDR2 YFSETQ. Trimming cost V 1 base and J 12 bases, with 14 bases left between them. This CDR3 has 13 residues. CDR3 bases: TGCGCCAGCAGCTTGAATCGGTGGCAGCTGCAGTTCTTC. This gives the protein CASSLNRWQLQFF. Based on the CDR3 plus reference TRBV5-1 and TRBJ2-1, the full variable domain is KAGVTQTPRYLIKTRGQQVTLSCSPISGHRSVSWYQQTPGQGLQFLFEYFSETQRNKGNFPGRFSGRQFSNSRSEMNVSTLELGDSALYLCASSLNRWQLQFFGPGTRLTVL.